This T cell receptor beta chain was identified in a study of shared clonotypes between healthy human individuals (dated by TCRdb to 2019 to 2021). General notes on the study: A few men and two women, aged 18 to 49 years, made up the cohort. To estimate repertoire size and how much clonotypes are shared between individuals, the study performed deep sequencing of blood TCR repertoires from about 5 healthy adults. For each donor, CD4 naive and CD4 memory were each run on three plates, CD8 naive on two plates, and CD8 memory on one plate. Between about 0.85 and 8.9 billion PBMCs per donor were obtained by leukapheresis. Libraries were prepared and TCR repertoires were sequenced by different laboratories using diverse techniques, in order to increase sequencing depth and limit assay-specific biases.

Cut back by 6 bases and 3 bases, the V and J ends lie 15 bases apart. The CDR3 numbers 14 residues from cysteine through phenylalanine. The retained sequence is limited to the CDR3, 42 bases, with the frame set at the first base. The germline V gene gives CDR1 as MDHEN and CDR2 as SYDVKM. This clone came up once. There is no known antigen for this receptor. Base qualities are missing; no much larger clone stands one base away. The research as a whole found: Because the study included a small number of donors, the genetic and exposure-history diversity represented was limited. Sampling was restricted to blood, and TCR repertoires in tissues likely differ from the TCR repertoires found in blood. Pairwise subsampling indicated that sequencing depth was expected to affect the degree of clonotype sharing among donors. Across a handful of donors, approximately 4.6% of naive CD4, over 3% of naive CD8, 2% to 2.5% of memory CD4, and about 0.44% of memory CD8 clonotypes were shared. Clonotypes shared by all four sorted-subset donors showed higher generation probabilities than non-shared clonotypes. Rarefaction of sorted-subset datasets indicated incomplete sequencing despite the large sequencing depth. Estimated clonotype richness was generally larger for naive than for memory subsets.

Using the deep immunoSEQ assay, multiplex PCR amplified TCR CDR3 regions from genomic DNA. Extracted genomic DNA from each cell subset was spread evenly across all wells of several immunoSEQ 96-well plates, with each plate serving as a replicate. Each replicate PCR for sorted subsets received approximately 220 ng genomic DNA, equal to some 32,000 T cell genomes. Purified libraries were quantified with a Qubit 3.0 fluorometer, sized on a Bioanalyzer 2100, and re-quantified with the KAPA Library Quantification kit. Each immunoSEQ 96-well plate was sequenced on its own single-read 150-cycle Illumina NextSeq 550 flow cell. For the original study's pipeline: Because the immunoSEQ output held only junctional sequences and lacked quality scores, the filtering could not match the filtering applied to full-length reads. Sequences were annotated with PyIR, a Python wrapper for IgBLAST v1.9, using IMGT germline references to assign V/J genes and CDR3. Any read was removed if the V/J assignment was weak (E-value above 1e-6), the CDR3 was missing, or the read contained stop codons, out-of-frame junctions, or ambiguous translated residues. V3J clonotypes were defined by identical inferred V gene, J gene, and CDR3 amino acid sequence. To compute the percentage overlap between repertoires, the number of shared unique clonotypes was divided by the size of the smaller repertoire. Three approaches were used to assess repertoire richness: RTK rarefaction, the Chao1 estimator, and Recon v2.1 estimates of unobserved clonotypes. For all TCRbeta clonotypes obtained by the gDNA method from a few donors, generation probabilities were computed with OLGA. This is the immuneACCESS table as TCRdb keeps it, with only in-frame sequences that have V and J called. A part of the clones is gone; compared with another copy, unresolved V genes explain less than half, and the rest is unexplained. D and trimming come from the DNA, and the V and J calls and clone size come from that table. The sample contains fewer than 3 million clones, roughly 90% of them found a single time. 0.37% of the sample goes to the ten largest clones.

The donors were healthy, HIV-negative adults with no recently reported acute infections or vaccinations. All donors were Caucasian adults living in Nashville, Tennessee, USA. CD4+ T cells were enriched by magnetic negative selection, after which naive cells were positively selected on CD45RA and the negative fraction was taken as the memory subset. Blood was collected by leukapheresis, and PBMCs were isolated by Ficoll-Histopaque density gradient centrifugation and then cryopreserved in liquid nitrogen vapor phase. Analytical flow cytometry was used to check the purity and quantity of every magnetically sorted T cell population. Genomic DNA was isolated from every sorted fraction and measured by UV absorbance on a Nanodrop 2000c.

The receptor comes from a man aged 18 to 29 in good health. Some clones in this sample may be carry-over from other donors' samples. The chain joins TRBV28 to TRBJ2-7; TRBD1 is possibly the D segment (5 matching bases). The source material was naive CD4+ T cells from PBMCs. What this sample's cell subset or site label stands for: CD45RA+ positively selected. The CDR3 reads as follows: CASSPDTGNYEQYF. The DNA reads as follows: TGTGCCAGCAGCCCCGATACAGGTAACTACGAGCAGTACTTC.